This note documents a single T cell receptor beta chain sequence. Its antigen remains undetermined. The record has no base qualities; no much larger clone is one base away. The sample is drawn from a study of patients and donors after allogeneic stem cell transplantation (dated by TCRdb to about 2020). The library was made by RT-PCR. The sequencer was a NextSeq 550. The public reads were reprocessed in TCRdb via fastp at Q25 and MiXCR, keeping in-frame beta chains. CDR3 protein sequences are deduplicated, and each keeps its most common genes and DNA. The sample table records about 200,000 distinct CDR3 sequences; over 30% of these occur just once. The ten largest account for approximately 10% of the sample. V sheds 3 bases and J sheds 6 bases, leaving 19 bases between their ends. CDR1 and CDR2, per the germline V gene (reference sequence), are LGHDT and YNNKEL. Taken from cysteine to phenylalanine, the CDR3 has 16 residues. Only the CDR3 part of the read is kept: 48 bases, read in frame from the first base.

The chain employs TRBV3-1 and TRBJ2-3; no confident D gene assignment can be made. The receptor was derived from a human donor who was either an allogeneic HSCT recipient or a stem cell or donor lymphocyte infusion donor (not recorded which). It is not recorded whose cells these are; they may come from a transplant donor. The specimen sequenced was blood, either unsorted or a sorted T cell fraction (not recorded which). CDR3 loop: CASSHETLGPTDTQYF. The nucleotide sequence is given as TGTGCCAGCAGCCACGAGACTTTGGGCCCGACGGATACGCAGTATTTT.